This TCR beta chain was captured by sequencing in a study of T cell repertoires in cytomegalovirus infection. Study in general: CMV epitopes, recently identified HLA-C-restricted and well-studied HLA-B-restricted, were used. Shared public TCR beta signatures pointed to both CMV infection and a matching HLA type.

Only a few counts were recorded for this clonotype. Antigen: not known. TCRdb redid the calling of the reads with MiXCR, one entry per CDR3 protein. Of roughly 150,000 distinct CDR3 sequences in the sample, about 20% were seen once. V lost 3 bases to trimming and J lost 8 bases, with 11 bases between them. The CDR3 covers 14 residues. This chain uses TRBV12-3 or TRBV12-4 with TRBJ1-6; D is unresolved. This specimen was CD8+ T cells from cultured PBMCs, taken from culture after CMV antigen stimulation. The source of this sequence is a human donor in good health (CMV status not recorded). Some clones in this sample may be carry-over from other donors' samples. The DNA of the CDR3 is TGTGCCAGCAGTTTGAGCGCCTTCCATTCACCCCTCCACTTT. It yields the protein CASSLSAFHSPLHF.